The 10 T cell receptor beta chains given below trace back to one sample, sequenced in a study of cytomegalovirus exposure and HLA in healthy donors (dated by TCRdb to 2016 to 2017). The method was the immunoSEQ multiplex PCR assay. A mixture of 60 forward primers for TCR Vbeta segments and 13 reverse primers for TCR Jbeta segments was used in the multiplex PCR. What TCRdb holds here is the immuneACCESS table cut down to in-frame rearrangements. Part of the clones is not present; checked against another copy, under half of the missing clones reflect an unresolved V gene, and the others are unexplained. Across this sample there are fewer than 250,000 clones, with 85% to 90% seen only once. The ten largest clones add up to approximately 1.5% of the sample. The sequenced material came from PBMCs. The receptors derive from a woman under 30 in good health and CMV-seronegative.

This chain connects TRBV30 to TRBJ2-1, with D maybe TRBD2 (5 bases). This CDR3 is 12 amino acids long. V was clipped by 2 bases and J by 6 bases, with 8 bases between them. The germline CDR1 and CDR2 sequences are GTSNPN and SVGIG (reference sequence). This chain's CDR3 is CAWSLSGNEQFF. The DNA for the CDR3 is TGTGCCTGGAGTCTCAGCGGCAATGAGCAGTTCTTC.

The gene calls are TRBV7-2 and TRBJ1-6; TRBD1 matches at 7 bases. The trim removed 6 bases at V and 9 bases at J, leaving 2 bases unmatched. The CDR3 is 12 residues long. Looked up from germline, CDR1 is SGHTA and CDR2 is FQGNSA. The CDR3 nucleotides are TGTGCCAGCAGTAACAGGGGTTCACCCCTCCACTTT. This gives the protein CASSNRGSPLHF.

The chain joins TRBV7-2 to TRBJ2-2; perhaps TRBD2 as D (6 bases). This CDR3 is built from 14 residues. CDR1 is SGHTA and CDR2 is FQGNSA in the germline V gene. V dropped 5 bases and J dropped 5 bases, with 12 bases sitting between them. The CDR3 region is CASSRRLETGELFF. The CDR3 DNA reads as TGTGCCAGCAGCCGACGACTAGAAACCGGGGAGCTGTTTTTT.

The chain couples TRBV29-1 to TRBJ1-2; D unresolved. Trimming left V 5 bases short and J 6 bases short, with 10 bases between. Germline V gene sequence: CDR1 SQVTM, CDR2 ANQGSEA. The CDR3 consists of 11 residues. The CDR3 reads CSVLILNGYTF. For the CDR3, the DNA is TGCAGCGTTCTAATTTTGAATGGCTACACCTTC.

The chain combines TRBV5-8 with TRBJ2-5; 7 bases are shared with TRBD2. TRBJ2-7 explains the end of the DNA better; the J call may be wrong. The germline CDR1 and CDR2 sequences are SGHTS and YDEGEE. CDR3 length: 15 residues. The DNA for the CDR3 is TGTGCCAGCAGCTTGGCCAGCGGGATAGCTTACGAGCAGTACTTC. It codes for CASSLASGIAYEQYF.

The V gene is TRBV30, the J gene TRBJ2-3; TRBD2 matches 8 bases. Trimming took 7 bases from V and 3 from J; bases not matched to a gene: 12. Germline V CDR1 and CDR2: GTSNPN, SVGIG (reference sequence). The CDR3 is made up of 15 amino acids. Here the CDR3 DNA reads TGTGCCTCTCGCCGGGGACTAGGGGGAACAGATACGCAGTATTTT. Encoded protein: CASRRGLGGTDTQYF.

The chain carries TRBV30 and TRBJ2-3; 7 positions agree with TRBD1. The CDR3 consists of 15 residues. Trimming removed 0 bases from V and 7 bases from J; junction bases left unmatched: 10. Germline V lookup: CDR1 GTSNPN, CDR2 SVGIG (reference sequence). The CDR3 region is CAWSVSGTVPHTQYF. Here the CDR3 DNA reads TGTGCCTGGAGTGTATCCGGGACAGTTCCCCATACGCAGTATTTT.

This clone was counted ten times or more. The CDR3 here is CASSAQTSGEQFF. In DNA form, the CDR3 reads TGTGCCAGCAGCGCACAAACTAGCGGGGAGCAGTTCTTC. This chain uses TRBV5-4 with TRBJ2-1, with 9 bases matching TRBD2. The CDR3 contains 13 residues. CDR1 SGHNT and CDR2 YYREEE come from the germline V gene (reference sequence). The V and J ends lost 4 bases and 10 bases, in that order; junction bases with no gene match: 6.

On this clone itself: Since the CDR3 does not end with the conserved phenylalanine or tryptophan, this likely comes from a read error. V and J are TRBV9 and TRBJ2-7, with 9 bases fitting TRBD1. The CDR3 totals 15 residues. With V trimmed by 3 bases and J by 5 bases, 9 bases remained unmatched. Germline V gives CDR1 SGDLS, CDR2 YYNGEE. DNA for the CDR3: TGTGCCAGCAGCGCGGGGGACAGGGATATCAACGAGCAGTACCTC. Protein sequence: CASSAGDRDINEQYL.

The chain links TRBV7-2 to TRBJ2-1; D uncertain. V was cut by 1 base and J by 0 bases, with 10 bases left in between. The CDR3 totals 16 residues. Germline assignment: CDR1 SGHTA and CDR2 FQGNSA. Written as DNA, the CDR3 is TGTGCCAGCAGCTTAGTTCTCCTCAGCTCCTACAATGAGCAGTTCTTC. It yields the protein CASSLVLLSSYNEQFF. The variable domain in full, with the rest retrieved from reference TRBV7-2 and TRBJ2-1, is GAGVSQSPSNKVTEKGKDVELRCDPISGHTALYWYRQSLGQGLEFLIYFQGNSAPDKSGLPSDRFSAERTGGSVSTLTIQRTQQEDSAVYLCASSLVLLSSYNEQFFGPGTRLTVL.